The subject of this entry is one T cell receptor (beta chain). This clonotype has more than one count but fewer than ten. It lacks a known antigen. At one boundary the junction diverges from the germline segment, which might be a read error. Receptor amplification or capture employed RACE. TCRdb names NextSeq 500 as the instrument used. During library preparation, unique molecular identifiers were attached to individual cDNA molecules so that TCRs could be counted quantitatively and reproducibly. Each blood RNA sample was used to sequence both TCR alpha and TCR beta chains. The authors' pipeline ran thus. Samples had a median of 95,638 TCRs, with a range from roughly 23,224 to 750,000. The Decombinator software suite was used to annotate V, J and CDR3 in the TCR reads. For PS versus PT1 abundance plots, all samples were subsampled to the same number of TCRs (28,000). Expanded TCRs were defined as absent before sensitization and observed at least eight times at the 2-week time point. TCRdb reprocessing: public reads trimmed at Q25 with fastp, clones called with MiXCR, in-frame beta chains kept. Records with the same CDR3 protein are collapsed into one entry carrying the most frequent genes and DNA. The V and J calls and clone size are TCRdb's, not the authors'. The sample table lists a few hundred thousand distinct CDR3 sequences, about 9% of them with a count of one. The biggest ten clones account for 2.3% of the sample.

This specimen belongs to a study of human T cells and chemical hapten exposure (dated by TCRdb to 2020 to 2023). About the full investigation: For sensitization, 2% DPC in acetone was applied to a 2 cm by 2 cm area of upper inner arm skin. Throughout the study period of roughly five months, patients also received therapeutic DPC doses to the scalp every week. Patch tests used Finn chambers with 0.01% DPC on the upper back, scored after 6 days by International Contact Dermatitis Research Group standards. The mostly female patient cohort included alopecia areata with under or over 50% scalp involvement, alopecia totalis and alopecia universalis. The libraries were sequenced as a pool, and the TCR yield per sample differed mostly because of small variations in library volumes within the pool. This study followed changes in the peripheral blood TCR repertoire in vivo during primary and secondary sensitization of alopecia patients to the hapten diphenylcyclopropenone (DPC). Blood samples were taken from patients before sensitization (week 0) and then at 2, 6 and about 24 weeks after DPC sensitization. Blood for TCR sequencing was provided by twenty-nine alopecia patients at one to four time points (pre-sensitization, 2, 6 and 24 weeks). The research as a whole found: Expanded TCRs formed significantly more large CDR3 similarity clusters than pre-sensitization or healthy control sets, consistent with antigen-driven responses. After repeated subsampling, the strength of the expansion versus patch-test correlation and the threshold at which it became significant changed. Because every patient had alopecia, a presumed autoimmune disease, the patients' immune response might differ from that of healthy individuals. No change with DPC sensitization was found in the number of TCRs above 1 in 1000 frequency, and no evidence of global repertoire structure alterations was found. Patch test score correlated positively with the number of PT1 expanded TCRs, reaching significance at thresholds 8, 16 and 32 but not at 4.

The germline V gene encodes CDR1 MGHRA and CDR2 YSYEKL. From the cysteine up to the phenylalanine, the CDR3 has a length of 16 residues. The entry retains the CDR3 DNA only, 48 bases that are in frame from base 1. The sample's time point label, decoded: pre-sensitization, week 0. In the paper's terms, the treatment or condition label means: therapeutic diphenylcyclopropenone sensitization with weekly scalp DPC. At every patch-test visit, the blood draw took place before the patch test was put on. Eligible patients were aged 18 to 70, diagnosed with alopecia, deemed suitable for DPC therapy, and excluded if pregnant. Total RNA was extracted from unfractionated whole blood that had been collected in Tempus Blood RNA tubes.

The chain links TRBV4-1 with TRBJ2-4, with 14 central nucleotides matching TRBD2. Material: whole blood, obtained in connection with sensitization to the hapten diphenylcyclopropenone (DPC). This TCR was recovered from a woman in her thirties or forties with alopecia areata. Some clones in this sample may be carry-over from other donors' samples. The sequenced DNA is TGCGCCAGCAGCCAAGCGGAGACTAGCGGGAGGGCCGGTTTGGACTTC. The encoded protein is CASSQAETSGRAGLDF.